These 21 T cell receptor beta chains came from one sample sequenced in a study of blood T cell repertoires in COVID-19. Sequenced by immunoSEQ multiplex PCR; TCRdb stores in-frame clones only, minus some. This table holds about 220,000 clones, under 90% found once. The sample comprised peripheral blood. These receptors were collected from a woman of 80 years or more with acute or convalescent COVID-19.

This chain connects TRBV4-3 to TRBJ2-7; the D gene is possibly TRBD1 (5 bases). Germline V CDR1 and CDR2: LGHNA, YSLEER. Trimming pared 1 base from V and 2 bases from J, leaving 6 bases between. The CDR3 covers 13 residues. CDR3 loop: CASSQAGTYEQYF. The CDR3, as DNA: TGCGCCAGCAGCCAAGCAGGGACCTACGAGCAGTACTTC.

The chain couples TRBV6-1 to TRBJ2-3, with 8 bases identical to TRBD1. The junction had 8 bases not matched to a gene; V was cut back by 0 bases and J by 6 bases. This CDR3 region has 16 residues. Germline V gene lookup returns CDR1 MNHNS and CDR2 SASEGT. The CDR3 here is CASSEAGAGGVDTQYF. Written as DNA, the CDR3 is TGTGCCAGCAGTGAAGCAGGGGCAGGGGGCGTGGATACGCAGTATTTT.

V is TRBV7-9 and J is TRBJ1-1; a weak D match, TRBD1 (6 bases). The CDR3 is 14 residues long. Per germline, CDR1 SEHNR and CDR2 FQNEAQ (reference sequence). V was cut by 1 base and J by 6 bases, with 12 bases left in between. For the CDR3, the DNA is TGTGCCAGCAGCTTAGTGGGGGCGGCCGCTGAAGCTTTCTTT. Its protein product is CASSLVGAAAEAFF.

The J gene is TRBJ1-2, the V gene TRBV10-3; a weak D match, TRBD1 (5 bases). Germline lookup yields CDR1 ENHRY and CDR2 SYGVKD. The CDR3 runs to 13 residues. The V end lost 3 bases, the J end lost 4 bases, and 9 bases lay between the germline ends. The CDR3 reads CAISDRQSYGYTF. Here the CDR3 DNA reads TGTGCCATCAGTGATCGACAGTCCTATGGCTACACCTTC.

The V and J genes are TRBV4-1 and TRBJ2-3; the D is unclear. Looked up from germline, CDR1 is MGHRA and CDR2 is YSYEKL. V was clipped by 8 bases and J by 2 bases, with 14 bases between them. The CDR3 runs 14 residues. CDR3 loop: CASSQGRDTDTQYF. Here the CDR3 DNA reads TGCGCCAGCTCCCAAGGCCGAGACACAGATACGCAGTATTTT.

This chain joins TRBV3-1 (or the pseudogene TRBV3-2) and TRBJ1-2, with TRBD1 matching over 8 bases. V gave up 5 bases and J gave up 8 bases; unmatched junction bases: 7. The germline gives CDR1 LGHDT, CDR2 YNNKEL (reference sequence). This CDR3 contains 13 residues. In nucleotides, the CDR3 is TGTGCCAGCAGCTACCAGGGGGCTCCAGGCTACACCTTC. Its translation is CASSYQGAPGYTF.

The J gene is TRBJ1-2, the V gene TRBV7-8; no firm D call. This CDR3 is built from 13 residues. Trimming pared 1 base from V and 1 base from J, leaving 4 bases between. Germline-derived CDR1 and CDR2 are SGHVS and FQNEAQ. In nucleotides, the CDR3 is TGTGCCAGCAGCTTAGACAGTAACTATGGCTACACCTTC. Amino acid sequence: CASSLDSNYGYTF.

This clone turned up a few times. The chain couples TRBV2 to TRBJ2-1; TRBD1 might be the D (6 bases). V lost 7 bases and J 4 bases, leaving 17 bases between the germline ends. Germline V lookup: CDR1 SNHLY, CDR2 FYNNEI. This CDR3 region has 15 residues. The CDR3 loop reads CASMESRGEYNEQFF. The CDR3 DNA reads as TGTGCCAGCATGGAGAGCAGGGGTGAATACAATGAGCAGTTCTTC.

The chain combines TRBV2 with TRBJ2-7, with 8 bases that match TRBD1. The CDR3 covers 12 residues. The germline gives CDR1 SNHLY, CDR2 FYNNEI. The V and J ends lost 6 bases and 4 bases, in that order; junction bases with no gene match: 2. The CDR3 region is CASSRGRYEQYF. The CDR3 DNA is TGTGCCAGCAGCAGGGGGCGATACGAGCAGTACTTC.

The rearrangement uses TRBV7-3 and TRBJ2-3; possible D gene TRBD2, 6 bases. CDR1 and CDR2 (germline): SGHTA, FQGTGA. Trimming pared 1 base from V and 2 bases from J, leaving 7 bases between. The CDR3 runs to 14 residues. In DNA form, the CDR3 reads TGTGCCAGCAGCTTAATAGCGGCCACAGATACGCAGTATTTT. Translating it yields CASSLIAATDTQYF.

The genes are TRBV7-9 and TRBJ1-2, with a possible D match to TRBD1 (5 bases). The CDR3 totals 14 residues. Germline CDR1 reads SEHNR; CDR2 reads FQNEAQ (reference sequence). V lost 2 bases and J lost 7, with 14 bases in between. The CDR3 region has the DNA TGTGCCAGCAGCTTATGGGGCTCAGGATCTGGCTACACCTTC. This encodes CASSLWGSGSGYTF.

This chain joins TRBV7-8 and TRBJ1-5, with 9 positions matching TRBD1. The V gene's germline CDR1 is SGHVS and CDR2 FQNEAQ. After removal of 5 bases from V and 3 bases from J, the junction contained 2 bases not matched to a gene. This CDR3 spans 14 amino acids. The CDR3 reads CASSRTGDNQPQHF. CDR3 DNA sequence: TGTGCCAGCAGCCGGACAGGGGACAATCAGCCCCAGCATTTT.

CDR3 in DNA: TGCAGCGTTTCGGGACAGGGGGCCGGTGAAGCTTTCTTT. Protein product: CSVSGQGAGEAFF. The chain links TRBV29-1 to TRBJ1-1, with 12 nucleotides matching TRBD1. Trimming at V came to 5 bases and at J to 7 bases, leaving 5 bases not matched to a gene. The CDR3 runs 13 residues. Germline CDR1 and CDR2: SQVTM and ANQGSEA.

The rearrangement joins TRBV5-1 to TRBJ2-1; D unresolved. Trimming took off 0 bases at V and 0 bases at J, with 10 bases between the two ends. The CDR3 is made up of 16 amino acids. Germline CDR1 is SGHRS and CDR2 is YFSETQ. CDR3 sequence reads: CASSLVGGSSYNEQFF. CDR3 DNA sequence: TGCGCCAGCAGCTTGGTCGGCGGTTCCTCCTACAATGAGCAGTTCTTC.

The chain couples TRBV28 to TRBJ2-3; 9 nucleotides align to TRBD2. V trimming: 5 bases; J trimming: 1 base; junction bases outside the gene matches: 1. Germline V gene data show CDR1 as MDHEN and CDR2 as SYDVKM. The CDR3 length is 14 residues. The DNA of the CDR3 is TGTGCCAGCAGTCCTAGCGGGGGCACAGATACGCAGTATTTT. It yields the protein CASSPSGGTDTQYF. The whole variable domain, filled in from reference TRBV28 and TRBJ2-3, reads DVKVTQSSRYLVKRTGEKVFLECVQDMDHENMFWYRQDPGLGLRLIYFSYDVKMKEKGDIPEGYSVSREKKERFSLILESASTNQTSMYLCASSPSGGTDTQYFGPGTRLTVL.

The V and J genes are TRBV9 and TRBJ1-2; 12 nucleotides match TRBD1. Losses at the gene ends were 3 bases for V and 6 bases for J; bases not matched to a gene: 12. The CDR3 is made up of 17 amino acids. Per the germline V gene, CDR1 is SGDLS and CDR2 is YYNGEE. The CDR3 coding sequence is TGTGCCAGCAGCGCGTACACCGGGACAGGGGGCGCCCATGGCTACACCTTC. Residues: CASSAYTGTGGAHGYTF.

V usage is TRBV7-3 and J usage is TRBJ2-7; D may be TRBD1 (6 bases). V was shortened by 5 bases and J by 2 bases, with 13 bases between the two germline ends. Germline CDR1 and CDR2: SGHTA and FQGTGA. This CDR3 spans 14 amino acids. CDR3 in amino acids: CASSPVGGTYEQYF. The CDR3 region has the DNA TGTGCCAGCAGCCCTGTAGGGGGAACCTACGAGCAGTACTTC.

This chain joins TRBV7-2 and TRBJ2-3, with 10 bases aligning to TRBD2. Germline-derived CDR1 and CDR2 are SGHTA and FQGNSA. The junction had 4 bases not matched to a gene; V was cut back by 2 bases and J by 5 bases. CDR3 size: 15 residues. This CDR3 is CASSLTAGGLDTQYF. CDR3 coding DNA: TGTGCCAGCAGCTTAACAGCGGGGGGGCTAGATACGCAGTATTTT.

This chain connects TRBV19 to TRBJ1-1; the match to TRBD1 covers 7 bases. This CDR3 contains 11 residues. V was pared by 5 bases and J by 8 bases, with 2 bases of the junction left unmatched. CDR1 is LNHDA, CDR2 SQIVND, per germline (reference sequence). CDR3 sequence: CASSLQGEAFF. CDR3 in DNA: TGTGCCAGTAGTTTACAGGGGGAAGCTTTCTTT.

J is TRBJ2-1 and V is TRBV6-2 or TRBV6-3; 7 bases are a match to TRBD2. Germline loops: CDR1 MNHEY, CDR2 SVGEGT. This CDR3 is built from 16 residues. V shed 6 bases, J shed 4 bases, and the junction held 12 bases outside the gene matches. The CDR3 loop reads CASSHRGGGLYNEQFF. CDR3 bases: TGTGCCAGCAGCCATCGTGGGGGGGGTCTATACAATGAGCAGTTCTTC.

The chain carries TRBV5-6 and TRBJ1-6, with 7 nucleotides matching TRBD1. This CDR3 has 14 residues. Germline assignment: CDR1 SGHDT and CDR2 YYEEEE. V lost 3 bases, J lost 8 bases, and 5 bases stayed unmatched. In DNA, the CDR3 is TGTGCCAGCAGCTCCAGACAGGGTTATTCACCCCTCCACTTT. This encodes CASSSRQGYSPLHF. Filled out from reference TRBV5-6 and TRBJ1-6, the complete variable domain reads DAGVTQSPTHLIKTRGQQVTLRCSPKSGHDTVSWYQQALGQGPQFIFQYYEEEERQRGNFPDRFSGHQFPNYSSELNVNALLLGDSALYLCASSSRQGYSPLHFGNGTRLTVT.